The 16 T cell receptor beta chains below come from one sample, sequenced in a study of blood T cell repertoires in COVID-19 (TCRdb year 2020). The library relied on the immunoSEQ multiplex PCR assay. Here the immuneACCESS table is served through TCRdb, limited to in-frame sequences with V and J called. Missing clones are a known gap in these copies; in checked studies unresolved V genes cover under half, and the rest lacks a known reason. This sample holds around 170,000 clones; about 88% were observed only once. Under 0.7% of the sample is held by the ten biggest clonotypes. Sequenced input: peripheral blood. All receptors derive from a man between 60 and 75 years old with COVID-19, enrolled during active disease.

The chain couples TRBV5-4 to TRBJ2-3; 8 nucleotides agree with TRBD2. CDR1 and CDR2 from the germline V gene are SGHNT and YYREEE (reference sequence). CDR3 length: 18 residues. V lost 0 bases to trimming and J lost 1 base; unmatched junction nucleotides: 10. CDR3 sequence: CASSLGALAGERTDTQYF. The CDR3 DNA follows: TGTGCCAGCAGCTTGGGGGCCCTAGCGGGTGAACGCACAGATACGCAGTATTTT.

This clone came up once. The rearrangement uses TRBV4-2 and TRBJ2-3, with 11 nucleotides matching TRBD2. The germline CDR1 and CDR2 sequences are LGHNA and YNFKEQ. J gave up 8 bases and V 4 bases, and 14 bases lay outside the gene matches. The CDR3 spans 17 residues. The CDR3 DNA follows: TGTGCCAGCAGCCCTTCCACTAGCGGGAGAAAGGAGGGTACGCAGTATTTT. This gives the protein CASSPSTSGRKEGTQYF.

The V and J genes are TRBV5-8 and TRBJ1-1; 7 bases line up with TRBD1. Germline V gene lookup returns CDR1 SGHTS and CDR2 YDEGEE. The length of the CDR3 is 15 residues. V lost 4 bases and J lost 0; bases outside the gene matches: 6. CDR3 protein: CASSVGQPVNTEAFF. In DNA, the CDR3 is TGTGCCAGCAGCGTGGGACAGCCAGTGAACACTGAAGCTTTCTTT.

The chain recombines TRBV3-1 (or the pseudogene TRBV3-2) with TRBJ1-4, with TRBD1 as a possible D gene (6 bases). CDR3 length: 14 residues. Trimming pared 4 bases from V and 3 bases from J, leaving 9 bases between. From germline, CDR1 is LGHDT and CDR2 YNNKEL (reference sequence). This CDR3 reads CASSLRTANEKLFF. In DNA, the CDR3 is TGTGCCAGCAGCCTGAGGACAGCTAATGAAAAACTGTTTTTT.

This chain joins TRBV27 and TRBJ1-4; D is undetermined. Germline CDR1 reads MNHEY; CDR2 reads SMNVEV (reference sequence). The ends were cut back, 7 bases at V and 5 bases at J, with 14 bases in the middle. The CDR3 has 14 amino acids. DNA of the CDR3: TGTGCCAGCAACTCGGCGGGTGGAAATGAAAAACTGTTTTTT. This gives the protein CASNSAGGNEKLFF.

The genes are TRBV27 and TRBJ1-5; TRBD1 agrees at 8 bases. This CDR3 has 12 residues. Germline-derived CDR1 and CDR2 are MNHEY and SMNVEV (reference sequence). The junction had 1 base not matched to a gene; V was cut back by 6 bases and J by 6 bases. This chain's CDR3 is CASSTGGQPQHF. Here the CDR3 DNA reads TGTGCCAGCAGCACAGGGGGTCAGCCCCAGCATTTT.

The gene calls are TRBV6-1 and TRBJ1-5; TRBD1 matches at 8 bases. Germline-derived CDR1 and CDR2 are MNHNS and SASEGT. The V and J ends lost 4 bases and 11 bases, in that order; junction bases with no gene match: 16. The CDR3 is 16 amino acids. The CDR3 coding sequence is TGTGCCAGCAGTGCTGCTCCCGGGACAGGCCGAAGGACCCAGCATTTT. It encodes CASSAAPGTGRRTQHF.

CDR3 coding DNA: TGCGCCAGCAGCTTGGTAGTCGGTCGCGAGCAGTACTTC. As protein: CASSLVVGREQYF. This chain uses TRBV5-1 with TRBJ2-7; no clear D. Trimming took off 0 bases at V and 6 bases at J, with 10 bases between the two ends. CDR1 and CDR2 from the germline V gene are SGHRS and YFSETQ. There are 13 residues in the CDR3.

The genes are TRBV27 and TRBJ2-7; 7 bases are shared with TRBD2. The CDR3 runs 15 residues. Germline V CDR1 and CDR2: MNHEY, SMNVEV (reference sequence). V was pared by 4 bases and J by 3 bases, with 9 bases of the junction left unmatched. CDR3 coding DNA: TGTGCCAGCAGTTCGCGGGAGAGTAAGCTCTACGAGCAGTACTTC. It codes for CASSSRESKLYEQYF.

The rearrangement links TRBV3-1 (or the pseudogene TRBV3-2) to TRBJ1-6; a weak D match, TRBD1 (6 bases). The V gene's germline CDR1 is LGHDT and CDR2 YNNKEL (reference sequence). V lost 7 bases and J 9 bases, leaving 16 bases between the germline ends. The length of the CDR3 is 14 residues. CDR3 nucleotides: TGTGCCAGCACTCCTGGCGGGGGCGGTTCACCCCTCCACTTT. Its protein is CASTPGGGGSPLHF.

The chain couples TRBV4-3 to TRBJ1-2; D gene unclear. Looked up from germline, CDR1 is LGHNA and CDR2 is YSLEER. The CDR3 extends over 17 amino acids. Trimming left V 0 bases short and J 4 bases short, with 18 bases between. The CDR3: CASSQDPSVPSAYGYTF. The DNA of the CDR3 is TGCGCCAGCAGCCAAGATCCTTCGGTTCCTAGTGCCTATGGCTACACCTTC.

This chain connects TRBV9 to TRBJ1-1, with TRBD1 matching 7 bases. In germline, CDR1 is SGDLS, CDR2 YYNGEE. This CDR3 is built from 17 residues. With V trimmed by 0 bases and J by 1 base, 9 bases remained unmatched. The CDR3 sequence: CASSVVSGQAGNTEAFF. The CDR3 region has the DNA TGTGCCAGCAGCGTAGTCTCCGGACAGGCGGGGAACACTGAAGCTTTCTTT.

This chain connects TRBV25-1 to TRBJ1-1; D is perhaps TRBD1 (5 bases). V dropped 6 bases and J dropped 1 base, with 18 bases sitting between them. This CDR3 spans 16 amino acids. Germline V gene lookup returns CDR1 MGHDK and CDR2 SYGVNS. Written as DNA, the CDR3 is TGTGCCAGCAGCCGAGGCCCCGGGGGTGAGAACACTGAAGCTTTCTTT. This translates into CASSRGPGGENTEAFF.

This chain links TRBV25-1 with TRBJ1-4, with D tentatively TRBD1 (5 bases). Deletions cut 0 bases from V and 2 bases from J, with 10 bases between. Germline CDR1 MGHDK, CDR2 SYGVNS. CDR3 size: 16 residues. CDR3: CASSEYVGGTNEKLFF. Here the CDR3 DNA reads TGTGCCAGCAGTGAATACGTCGGGGGGACTAATGAAAAACTGTTTTTT.

The chain has TRBV5-1 and TRBJ2-5, with unresolved D. Trimming removed 6 bases at V and 2 bases at J, with 8 bases between. From germline, CDR1 is SGHRS and CDR2 YFSETQ. This CDR3 is 12 amino acids long. The chain's CDR3 is CASNYNQETQYF. The CDR3 region has the DNA TGCGCCAGCAACTACAATCAAGAGACCCAGTACTTC. The variable domain in full, with the rest retrieved from reference TRBV5-1 and TRBJ2-5, is KAGVTQTPRYLIKTRGQQVTLSCSPISGHRSVSWYQQTPGQGLQFLFEYFSETQRNKGNFPGRFSGRQFSNSRSEMNVSTLELGDSALYLCASNYNQETQYFGPGTRLLVL.

The rearrangement joins TRBV19 to TRBJ1-1, with 8 bases matching TRBD1. Germline V lookup: CDR1 LNHDA, CDR2 SQIVND (reference sequence). This CDR3 comprises 17 residues. V lost 7 bases to trimming and J lost 0 bases; unmatched junction nucleotides: 13. The CDR3 reads CASTLSGTGRMNTEAFF. DNA of the CDR3: TGTGCCAGTACCCTATCCGGGACAGGAAGGATGAACACTGAAGCTTTCTTT.